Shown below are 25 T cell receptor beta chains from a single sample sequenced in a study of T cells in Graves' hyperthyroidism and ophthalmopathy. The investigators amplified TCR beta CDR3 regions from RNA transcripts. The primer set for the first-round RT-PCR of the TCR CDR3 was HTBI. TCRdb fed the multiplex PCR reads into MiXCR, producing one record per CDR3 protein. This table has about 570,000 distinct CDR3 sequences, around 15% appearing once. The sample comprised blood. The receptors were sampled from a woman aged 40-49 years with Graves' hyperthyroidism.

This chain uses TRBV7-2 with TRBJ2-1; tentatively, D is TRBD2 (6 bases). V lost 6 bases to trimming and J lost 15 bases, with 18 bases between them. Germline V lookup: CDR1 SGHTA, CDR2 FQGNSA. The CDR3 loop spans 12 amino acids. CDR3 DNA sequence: TGTGCCAGCAGTTCCGGGGTTACTAGCCGGTTCTTC. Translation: CASSSGVTSRFF.

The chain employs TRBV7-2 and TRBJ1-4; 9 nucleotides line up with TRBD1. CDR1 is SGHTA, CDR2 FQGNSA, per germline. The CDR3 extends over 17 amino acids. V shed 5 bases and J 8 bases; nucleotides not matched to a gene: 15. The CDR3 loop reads CASSKYAGDREGEKLFF. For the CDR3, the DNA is TGTGCCAGCAGCAAATACGCAGGGGACAGGGAAGGGGAAAAACTGTTTTTT. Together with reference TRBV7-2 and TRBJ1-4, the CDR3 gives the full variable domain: GAGVSQSPSNKVTEKGKDVELRCDPISGHTALYWYRQSLGQGLEFLIYFQGNSAPDKSGLPSDRFSAERTGGSVSTLTIQRTQQEDSAVYLCASSKYAGDREGEKLFFGSGTQLSVL.

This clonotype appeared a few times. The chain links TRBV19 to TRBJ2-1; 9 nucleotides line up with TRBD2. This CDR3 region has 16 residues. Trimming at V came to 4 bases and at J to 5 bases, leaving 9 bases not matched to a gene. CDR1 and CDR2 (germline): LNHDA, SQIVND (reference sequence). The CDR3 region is CASSSGRDQGHNEQFF. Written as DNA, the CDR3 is TGTGCCAGTAGTAGCGGGAGGGACCAAGGGCACAATGAGCAGTTCTTC.

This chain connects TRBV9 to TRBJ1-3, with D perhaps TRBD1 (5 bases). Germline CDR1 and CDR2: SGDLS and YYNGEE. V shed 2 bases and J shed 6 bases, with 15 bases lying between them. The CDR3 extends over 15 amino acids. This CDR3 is CASSVEGLRENTIYF. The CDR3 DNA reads TGTGCCAGCAGCGTCGAGGGGTTGAGAGAAAACACCATATATTTT.

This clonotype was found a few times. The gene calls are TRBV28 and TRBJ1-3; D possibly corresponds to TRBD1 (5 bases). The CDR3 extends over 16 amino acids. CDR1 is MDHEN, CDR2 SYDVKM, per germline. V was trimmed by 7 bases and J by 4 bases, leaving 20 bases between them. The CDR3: CASTEEGEAFGNTIYF. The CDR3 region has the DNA TGTGCCAGCACCGAGGAAGGGGAAGCGTTCGGAAACACCATATATTTT.

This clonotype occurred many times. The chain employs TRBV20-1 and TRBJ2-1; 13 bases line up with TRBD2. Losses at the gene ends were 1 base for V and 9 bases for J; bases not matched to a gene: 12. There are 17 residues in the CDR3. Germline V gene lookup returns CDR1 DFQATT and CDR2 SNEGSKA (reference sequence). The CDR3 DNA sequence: TGCAGTGCTAGAGGACTAACCGGACTAGCGGGAGACAGTGAGCAGTTCTTC. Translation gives CSARGLTGLAGDSEQFF.

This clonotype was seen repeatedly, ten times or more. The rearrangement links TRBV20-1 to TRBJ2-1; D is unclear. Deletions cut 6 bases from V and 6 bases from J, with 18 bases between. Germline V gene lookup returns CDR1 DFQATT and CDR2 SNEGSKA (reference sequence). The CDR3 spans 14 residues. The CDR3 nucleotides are TGCAGTGCAACCGACGGGCGATTCAGCAATGAGCAGTTCTTC. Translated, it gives CSATDGRFSNEQFF.

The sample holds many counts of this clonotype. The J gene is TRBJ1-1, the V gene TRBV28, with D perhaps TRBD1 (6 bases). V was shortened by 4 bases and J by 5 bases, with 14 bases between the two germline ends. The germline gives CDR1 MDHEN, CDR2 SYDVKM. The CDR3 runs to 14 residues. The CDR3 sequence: CASSYTGSITEAFF. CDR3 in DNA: TGTGCCAGCAGTTACACAGGGTCAATTACTGAAGCTTTCTTT. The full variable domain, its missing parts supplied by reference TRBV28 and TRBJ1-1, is DVKVTQSSRYLVKRTGEKVFLECVQDMDHENMFWYRQDPGLGLRLIYFSYDVKMKEKGDIPEGYSVSREKKERFSLILESASTNQTSMYLCASSYTGSITEAFFGQGTRLTVV.

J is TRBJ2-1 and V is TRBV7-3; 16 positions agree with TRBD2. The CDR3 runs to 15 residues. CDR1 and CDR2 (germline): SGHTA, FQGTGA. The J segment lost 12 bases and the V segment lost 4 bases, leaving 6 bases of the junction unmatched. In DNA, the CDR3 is TGTGCCAGCAGCTCGGGACTAGCGGGAGGGGTGGGGCAGTTCTTC. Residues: CASSSGLAGGVGQFF.

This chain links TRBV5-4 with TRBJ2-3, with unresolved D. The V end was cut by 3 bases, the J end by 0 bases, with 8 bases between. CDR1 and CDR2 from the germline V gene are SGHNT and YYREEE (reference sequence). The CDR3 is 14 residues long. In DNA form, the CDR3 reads TGTGCCAGCAGCTATATTGAAAGCACAGATACGCAGTATTTT. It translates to CASSYIESTDTQYF.

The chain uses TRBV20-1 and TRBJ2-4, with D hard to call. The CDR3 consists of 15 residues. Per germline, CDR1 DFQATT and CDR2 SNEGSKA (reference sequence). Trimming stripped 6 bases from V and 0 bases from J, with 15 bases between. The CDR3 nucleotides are TGCAGTGCACGGACCGGGCCATTAGCCAAAAACATTCAGTACTTC. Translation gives CSARTGPLAKNIQYF.

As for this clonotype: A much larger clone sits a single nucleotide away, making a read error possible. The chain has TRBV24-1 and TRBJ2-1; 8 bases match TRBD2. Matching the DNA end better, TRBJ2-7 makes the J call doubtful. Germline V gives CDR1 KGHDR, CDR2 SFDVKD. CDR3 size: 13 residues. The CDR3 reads CATSSGSINEQYF. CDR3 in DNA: TGTGCCACCAGTAGCGGGAGTATCAATGAGCAGTACTTC.

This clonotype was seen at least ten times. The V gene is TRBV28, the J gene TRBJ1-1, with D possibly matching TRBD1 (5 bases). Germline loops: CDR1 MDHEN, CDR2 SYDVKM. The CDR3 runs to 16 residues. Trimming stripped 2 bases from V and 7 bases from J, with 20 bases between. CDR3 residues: CASSLALLGTIGEAFF. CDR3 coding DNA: TGTGCCAGCAGTTTAGCCCTCCTAGGGACTATTGGTGAAGCTTTCTTT.

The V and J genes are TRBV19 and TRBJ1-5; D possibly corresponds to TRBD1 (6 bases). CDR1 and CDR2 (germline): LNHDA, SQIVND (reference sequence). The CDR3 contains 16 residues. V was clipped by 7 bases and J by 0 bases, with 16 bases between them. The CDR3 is CASKGEEGYSNQPQHF. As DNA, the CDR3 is TGTGCCAGTAAGGGGGAAGAGGGTTATAGCAATCAGCCCCAGCATTTT. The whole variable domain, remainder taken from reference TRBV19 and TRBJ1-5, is DGGITQSPKYLFRKEGQNVTLSCEQNLNHDAMYWYRQDPGQGLRLIYYSQIVNDFQKGDIAEGYSVSREKKESFPLTVTSAQKNPTAFYLCASKGEEGYSNQPQHFGDGTRLSIL.

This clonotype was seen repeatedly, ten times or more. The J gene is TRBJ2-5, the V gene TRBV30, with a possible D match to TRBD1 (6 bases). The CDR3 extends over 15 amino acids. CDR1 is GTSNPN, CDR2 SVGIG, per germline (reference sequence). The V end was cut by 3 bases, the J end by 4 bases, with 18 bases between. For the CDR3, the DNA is TGTGCCTGGAGCGCCACAGGGTTGGGTGGAGAGACCCAGTACTTC. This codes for CAWSATGLGGETQYF.

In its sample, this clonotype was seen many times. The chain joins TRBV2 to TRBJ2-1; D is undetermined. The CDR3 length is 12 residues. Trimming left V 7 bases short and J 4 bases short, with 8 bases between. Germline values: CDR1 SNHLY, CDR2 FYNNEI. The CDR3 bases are TGTGCCAGCACCGAATCGTACAATGAGCAGTTCTTC. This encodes CASTESYNEQFF.

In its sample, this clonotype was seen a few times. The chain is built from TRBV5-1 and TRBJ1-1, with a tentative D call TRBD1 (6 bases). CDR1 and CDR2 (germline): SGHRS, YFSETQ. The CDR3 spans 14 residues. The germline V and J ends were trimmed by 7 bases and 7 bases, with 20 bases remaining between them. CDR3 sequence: CASEAGGGYIEAFF. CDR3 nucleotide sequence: TGCGCCAGCGAAGCAGGAGGGGGGTACATTGAAGCTTTCTTT. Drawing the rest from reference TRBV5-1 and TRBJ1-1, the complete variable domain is KAGVTQTPRYLIKTRGQQVTLSCSPISGHRSVSWYQQTPGQGLQFLFEYFSETQRNKGNFPGRFSGRQFSNSRSEMNVSTLELGDSALYLCASEAGGGYIEAFFGQGTRLTVV.

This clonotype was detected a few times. The CDR3 DNA sequence: TGTGCCAGCAGCCCCACAGGGGGAGAAATGAACACTGAAGCTTTCTTT. As protein: CASSPTGGEMNTEAFF. The chain links TRBV7-6 to TRBJ1-1; TRBD1 agrees at 8 bases. V lost 5 bases and J lost 0; bases outside the gene matches: 8. The length of the CDR3 is 16 residues. Germline V gene lookup returns CDR1 SGHVS and CDR2 FNYEAQ.

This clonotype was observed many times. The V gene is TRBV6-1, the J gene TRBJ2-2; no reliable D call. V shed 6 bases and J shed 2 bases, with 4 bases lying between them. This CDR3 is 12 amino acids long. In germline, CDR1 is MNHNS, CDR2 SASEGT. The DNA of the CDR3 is TGTGCCAGCAGAAGCAACACCGGGGAGCTGTTTTTT. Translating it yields CASRSNTGELFF.

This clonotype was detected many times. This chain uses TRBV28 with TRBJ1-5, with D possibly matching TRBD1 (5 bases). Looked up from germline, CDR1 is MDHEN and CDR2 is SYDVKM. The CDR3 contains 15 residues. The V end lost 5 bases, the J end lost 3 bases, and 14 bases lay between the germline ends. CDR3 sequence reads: CASSTPTGPNQPQHF. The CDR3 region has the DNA TGTGCCAGCAGTACCCCAACAGGTCCCAATCAGCCCCAGCATTTT.

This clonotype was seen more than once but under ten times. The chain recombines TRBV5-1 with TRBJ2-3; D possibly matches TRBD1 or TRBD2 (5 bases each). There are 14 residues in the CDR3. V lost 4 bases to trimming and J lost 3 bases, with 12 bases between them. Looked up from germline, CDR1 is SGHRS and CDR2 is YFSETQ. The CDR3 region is CASSGDWGTDTQYF. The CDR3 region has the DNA TGCGCCAGCAGCGGTGACTGGGGGACAGATACGCAGTATTTT.

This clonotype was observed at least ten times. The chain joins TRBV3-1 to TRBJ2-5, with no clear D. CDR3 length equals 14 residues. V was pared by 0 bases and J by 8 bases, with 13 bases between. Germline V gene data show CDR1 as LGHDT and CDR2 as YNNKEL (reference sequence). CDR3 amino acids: CASSQEGSHDTQYF. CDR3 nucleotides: TGTGCCAGCAGCCAAGAAGGTAGCCATGATACCCAGTACTTC.

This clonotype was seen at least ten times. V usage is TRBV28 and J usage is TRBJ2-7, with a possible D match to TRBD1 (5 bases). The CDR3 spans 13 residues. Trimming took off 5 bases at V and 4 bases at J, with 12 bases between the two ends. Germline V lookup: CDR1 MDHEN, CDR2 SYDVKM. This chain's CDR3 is CASSLYPGYEQYF. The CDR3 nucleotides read TGTGCCAGCAGTCTATATCCAGGGTACGAGCAGTACTTC.

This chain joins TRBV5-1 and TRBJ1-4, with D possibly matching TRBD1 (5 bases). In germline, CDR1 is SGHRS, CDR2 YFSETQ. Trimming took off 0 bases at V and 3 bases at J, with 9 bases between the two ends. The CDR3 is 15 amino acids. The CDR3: CASSLVSRANEKLFF. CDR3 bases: TGCGCCAGCAGCTTGGTTAGCAGGGCTAATGAAAAACTGTTTTTT. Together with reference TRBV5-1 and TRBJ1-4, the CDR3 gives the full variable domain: KAGVTQTPRYLIKTRGQQVTLSCSPISGHRSVSWYQQTPGQGLQFLFEYFSETQRNKGNFPGRFSGRQFSNSRSEMNVSTLELGDSALYLCASSLVSRANEKLFFGSGTQLSVL.

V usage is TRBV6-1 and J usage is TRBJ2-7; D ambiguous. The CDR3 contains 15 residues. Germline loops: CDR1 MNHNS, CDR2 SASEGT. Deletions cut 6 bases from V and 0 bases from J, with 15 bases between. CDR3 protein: CASSETVASSYEQYF. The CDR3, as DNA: TGTGCCAGCAGCGAAACAGTGGCCAGCTCCTACGAGCAGTACTTC.